The next 7 T cell receptor beta chains were all read from a single sample in a study of post-analysis software for immune sequencing data. Overall study results and limits: TRBV5-6, TRBV5-1 and TRBV20-1 belonged to a set of roughly 5 TRBV segments that were more frequent in patients than controls.

Antigens of these TCRs are unknown. Each TCR beta cDNA library carried unique molecular identifiers. TCRdb recomputed calls from the PCR reads with MiXCR, one row per CDR3 protein. The sample carries 700,000 to 800,000 distinct CDR3 sequences, less than 35% recorded once. Source material: blood. These receptors were collected from a girl aged 5-17 years with multiple sclerosis.

This clonotype has more than one count but fewer than ten. The rearrangement uses TRBV2 and TRBJ2-7, with 11 bases lining up with TRBD2. The V gene's germline CDR1 is SNHLY and CDR2 FYNNEI. The CDR3 totals 18 residues. V lost 0 bases and J lost 3; bases outside the gene matches: 10. This CDR3 reads CASSEALTRLAGLYEQYF. In nucleotides, the CDR3 is TGTGCCAGCAGTGAAGCGCTTACCCGACTAGCGGGACTCTACGAGCAGTACTTC. Full variable domain (remainder filled in from reference TRBV2 and TRBJ2-7): EPEVTQTPSHQVTQMGQEVILRCVPISNHLYFYWYRQILGQKVEFLVSFYNNEISEKSEIFDDQFSVERPDGSNFTLKIRSTKLEDSAMYFCASSEALTRLAGLYEQYFGPGTRLTVT.

The rearrangement links TRBV28 to TRBJ2-7; 8 bases fit TRBD1. This CDR3 is built from 12 residues. The V gene's germline CDR1 is MDHEN and CDR2 SYDVKM. V lost 7 bases to trimming and J lost 4 bases; unmatched junction nucleotides: 3. Here the CDR3 DNA reads TGTGCCAGCATGCAGGGGGCTTACGAGCAGTACTTC. Translating gives CASMQGAYEQYF.

Details on this clonotype: This sequence may be a read error, since a much larger clone differs from it by one base. The rearrangement links TRBV10-1 to TRBJ2-6; D remains unclear. V gave up 8 bases and J gave up 0 bases, with 11 bases separating them. This CDR3 comprises 15 residues. The germline gives CDR1 WNHNN, CDR2 SYGVQD (reference sequence). The CDR3 DNA reads as TGCGCCAGCGGTGGTTCGTACTCTGGGGCCAACGTCCTGACTTTC. Its translation: CASGGSYSGANVLTF.

This clonotype was seen a handful of times. As DNA, the CDR3 is TGCAGTGCTACTGACGAGGGCTACAATGAGCAGTTCTTC. Translating gives CSATDEGYNEQFF. V usage is TRBV20-1 and J usage is TRBJ2-1; tentative D call: TRBD2 (5 bases). This CDR3 contains 13 residues. Trimming pared 4 bases from V and 3 bases from J, leaving 10 bases between. Germline V gene sequence: CDR1 DFQATT, CDR2 SNEGSKA (reference sequence).

This clonotype appeared many times. The V call is TRBV20-1, the J call TRBJ1-2; D uncertain. The CDR3 totals 15 residues. Per germline, CDR1 DFQATT and CDR2 SNEGSKA (reference sequence). V gave up 3 bases and J gave up 0 bases, with 14 bases separating them. CDR3 in amino acids: CSASSHRHSNYGYTF. In DNA form, the CDR3 reads TGCAGTGCTAGTTCCCATCGGCATTCTAACTATGGCTACACCTTC.

Of note for this clonotype: A read error may be the cause here, since a much bigger clone is one base away. The chain employs TRBV7-2 and TRBJ2-5; D unresolved. CDR1 and CDR2 (germline): SGHTA, FQGNSA. This CDR3 comprises 14 residues. The CDR3 region has the DNA TGTGCCGGCAGCTTAGGTCCCAGCCAAGAGACCCAGTACTTC. Translated, it gives CAGSLGPSQETQYF.

V usage is TRBV20-1 and J usage is TRBJ2-7; D is uncertain. The CDR3 runs 11 residues. The V gene lost 3 bases and the J gene lost 7 bases, with 10 bases spanning the gap. CDR1 and CDR2 from the germline V gene are DFQATT and SNEGSKA (reference sequence). The CDR3 is CSASHLGEQYF. The CDR3 nucleotides read TGCAGTGCTAGCCACTTGGGTGAGCAGTACTTC.